The text below deals with one TCR beta chain. This entry comes from a study of blood T cell repertoires in COVID-19. Study-level background: T cells, B-cell-depleted T cells, or PBMCs supplied cDNA or gDNA.

V was pared by 2 bases and J by 4 bases, with 2 bases between. The CDR3 consists of 12 residues. Germline CDR1 reads LNHNV; CDR2 reads YYDKDF (reference sequence). Recruits, aged 18 to 89 years, lived in some 25 US areas. Recovery meant two consecutive negative NP/OP PCR tests, professional clearance, or resolved symptoms. Generated by immunoSEQ multiplex PCR, the TCRdb table keeps only in-frame clones and is missing some. This sample has over 300,000 clones; about nine tenths occur once, and the top ten carry 9.5%. The sample was PBMCs or T cells enriched from blood (not recorded which). The chain recombines TRBV15 with TRBJ1-4, with unresolved D. The receptor was isolated from a woman in her thirties or forties who had recovered from COVID-19. CDR3 bases: TGTGCCACCAGCAGACATAATGAAAAACTGTTTTTT. This sequence encodes CATSRHNEKLFF. The whole variable domain, remainder taken from reference TRBV15 and TRBJ1-4, is DAMVIQNPRYQVTQFGKPVTLSCSQTLNHNVMYWYQQKSSQAPKLLFHYYDKDFNNEADTPDNFQSRRPNTSFCFLDIRSPGLGDTAMYLCATSRHNEKLFFGSGTQLSVL.